This paragraph covers one T cell receptor (beta chain) sequence. Antigen specificity is unknown. This entry belongs to a study of early T cells in non-severe SARS-CoV-2 infection. The overall study: RNA in bulk from unsorted whole blood was sequenced, and chains were unpaired. Study-wide results and caveats: In VDJdb matching, anti-spike CD8 responses were favored while private and CD4 specificities went missing.

Individual cDNA molecules each received unique molecular identifiers attached to them. TCRdb analysed the 5' RACE reads with MiXCR anew, one entry per CDR3 protein. The sample comprises some 73,000 distinct CDR3 sequences, approximately 12% of which are singletons, and approximately 3.6% rests with the top ten. The source of this sequence is an adult who was a healthcare worker with PCR-confirmed SARS-CoV-2 infection or an uninfected control (not recorded which). Sequenced input: whole blood.

The DNA of the CDR3 is TGTGCCAGCAGCCCCTTGGACAGGGGGACCTACGAGCAGTACTTC. Residues: CASSPLDRGTYEQYF. The gene calls are TRBV14 and TRBJ2-7; 10 bases fit TRBD1. This CDR3 has 15 amino acids. Looked up from germline, CDR1 is SGHDN and CDR2 is FVKESK. Losses at the gene ends were 4 bases for V and 2 bases for J; bases not matched to a gene: 5.